These 5 T cell receptor beta chains share one sample of origin, sequenced in a study of PD-1 blockade in classical Hodgkin lymphoma. The assay was immunoSEQ multiplex PCR, and TCRdb's table has in-frame clones only and misses some. Of 20,000 to 25,000 clones in the sample, around three quarters are singletons; the top ten hold less than 20%. Time point meaning: cycle 4 day 1 (C4D1), after less than 7 weeks of nivolumab. Each patient experienced a relapse that followed autologous stem cell transplantation, and brentuximab vedotin exposure varied. Sequencing was performed on peripheral blood mononuclear cells (PBMCs), taken before the fourth cycle of nivolumab. The receptors stem from a human donor with classical Hodgkin lymphoma.

The gene calls are TRBV6-5 and TRBJ1-2; D uncertain. V was clipped by 0 bases and J by 3 bases, with 11 bases between them. CDR3 length: 15 amino acids. From germline, CDR1 is MNHEY and CDR2 SVGAGI. The CDR3 coding sequence is TGTGCCAGCAGTTACTCTCCGGAGAGGCACTATGGCTACACCTTC. Protein: CASSYSPERHYGYTF.

This clone was seen only once. The V call is TRBV11-3, the J call TRBJ2-2; the match to TRBD2 covers 7 bases. Trimming cost V 4 bases and J 3 bases; bases outside gene matches: 5. Germline V gives CDR1 SGHNT, CDR2 YENEEA. The CDR3 runs 15 residues. The CDR3 DNA sequence: TGTGCCAGCAGCTCGCGGGGGTCGGACACCGGGGAGCTGTTTTTT. This encodes CASSSRGSDTGELFF.

The chain couples TRBV30 to TRBJ1-4; 7 bases line up with TRBD1. Germline CDR1 and CDR2: GTSNPN and SVGIG (reference sequence). The CDR3 consists of 13 residues. The trim removed 5 bases at V and 4 bases at J, leaving 4 bases unmatched. DNA of the CDR3: TGTGCCTGGCAACAGGGGAATAATGAAAAACTGTTTTTT. Translated, it gives CAWQQGNNEKLFF.

The V call is TRBV28, the J call TRBJ1-1, with TRBD1 matching 8 bases. This CDR3 has 16 amino acids. Germline CDR1 reads MDHEN; CDR2 reads SYDVKM. V was clipped by 3 bases and J by 4 bases; unmatched bases: 10. CDR3 coding DNA: TGTGCCAGCAGTTTTTCCGCAGGGGGCGGGAGCACTGAAGCTTTCTTT. This codes for CASSFSAGGGSTEAFF.

The rearrangement joins TRBV7-9 to TRBJ2-5; tentatively, D is TRBD1 or TRBD2 (5 bases each). The CDR3 sequence is 13 residues long. V lost 1 base, J lost 5 bases, and 8 bases lay in between. CDR1 is SEHNR, CDR2 FQNEAQ, per germline (reference sequence). CDR3 amino acids: CASSLGGLETQYF. The CDR3 DNA reads TGTGCCAGCAGCTTAGGGGGGTTGGAGACCCAGTACTTC.